This entry lists 15 T cell receptor beta chains sequenced from one sample in a study of CD8 T cells in Susac syndrome. Random hexamers served to reverse transcribe roughly 0.5 to 1 ug RNA. A single record per CDR3 protein comes from TCRdb applying MiXCR to the immunoSEQ multiplex PCR reads. Of fewer than 200,000 distinct CDR3 sequences in the sample, 90% to 95% were seen once. The sequenced material came from CD4+ T cells from PBMCs. These TCRs come from a human donor with Susac syndrome.

The CDR3 loop reads CASSAQVSGNTIYF. The CDR3 DNA reads TGTGCCAGCAGTGCACAGGTCTCTGGAAACACCATATATTTT. The chain is built from TRBV9 and TRBJ1-3; tentative D call: TRBD1 (5 bases). CDR1 is SGDLS, CDR2 YYNGEE, per germline. V was trimmed by 5 bases and J by 0 bases, leaving 9 bases between them. This CDR3 is 14 amino acids long. The full variable domain, with the rest looked up from reference TRBV9 and TRBJ1-3, is DSGVTQTPKHLITATGQRVTLRCSPRSGDLSVYWYQQSLDQGLQFLIQYYNGEERAKGNILERFSAQQFPDLHSELNLSSLELGDSALYFCASSAQVSGNTIYFGEGSWLTVV.

Only one count was recorded for this clonotype. The chain links TRBV7-2 to TRBJ2-5, with unresolved D. Germline CDR1 reads SGHTA; CDR2 reads FQGNSA. The CDR3 totals 13 residues. Deletions cut 5 bases from V and 0 bases from J, with 7 bases between. The CDR3 here is CASSPTYQETQYF. The CDR3 DNA reads as TGTGCCAGCAGCCCGACGTACCAAGAGACCCAGTACTTC.

The chain is built from TRBV9 and TRBJ1-1; 7 bases line up with TRBD1. The CDR3 is made up of 14 amino acids. CDR1 and CDR2 from the germline V gene are SGDLS and YYNGEE. V trimming: 2 bases; J trimming: 3 bases; junction bases outside the gene matches: 4. The CDR3 reads CASSVSGQDTEAFF. In nucleotides, the CDR3 is TGTGCCAGCAGCGTGAGTGGACAGGACACTGAAGCTTTCTTT.

The V gene is TRBV4-2, the J gene TRBJ2-5; 12 bases fit TRBD2. The CDR3 consists of 18 residues. The trim removed 4 bases at V and 5 bases at J, leaving 14 bases unmatched. Germline CDR1 is LGHNA and CDR2 is YNFKEQ. The DNA of the CDR3 is TGTGCCAGCAGCCCCGGAAGTCTAGCGGGGGGGCCGGGGGAGACCCAGTACTTC. Encoded protein: CASSPGSLAGGPGETQYF.

The rearrangement joins TRBV9 to TRBJ2-2; 7 bases map to TRBD1. CDR1 SGDLS and CDR2 YYNGEE come from the germline V gene. The CDR3 runs to 17 residues. J lost 0 bases, V lost 4 bases, and 9 bases had no gene match. CDR3 nucleotides: TGTGCCAGCAGCCTCCGGGACAGTCATACGAACACCGGGGAGCTGTTTTTT. Translating it yields CASSLRDSHTNTGELFF.

The V gene is TRBV20-1, the J gene TRBJ2-2; D is unresolved. Germline V lookup: CDR1 DFQATT, CDR2 SNEGSKA (reference sequence). Trimming left V 3 bases short and J 5 bases short, with 7 bases between. There are 12 residues in the CDR3. The CDR3 DNA follows: TGCAGTGCTAGGGTCACGACCGGGGAGCTGTTTTTT. This translates into CSARVTTGELFF.

The J gene is TRBJ2-3, the V gene TRBV6-2 or TRBV6-3, with D perhaps TRBD2 (6 bases). The V end lost 3 bases, the J end lost 6 bases, and 10 bases lay between the germline ends. The CDR3 loop spans 13 amino acids. Germline V gives CDR1 MNHEY, CDR2 SVGEGT. The CDR3 is CASSYRGGDTQYF. CDR3 sequence (DNA): TGTGCCAGCAGTTATCGAGGAGGGGATACGCAGTATTTT.

The chain has TRBV9 and TRBJ2-7; tentatively, D is TRBD2 (7 bases). With 0 bases removed from V and 1 base from J, the gap between germline ends came to 14 bases. From germline, CDR1 is SGDLS and CDR2 YYNGEE. The CDR3 runs to 16 residues. Written as DNA, the CDR3 is TGTGCCAGCAGCGTAGACGGGGGGCTGGGATCCTACGAGCAGTACTTC. Amino acids: CASSVDGGLGSYEQYF.

The chain has TRBV30 and TRBJ2-5; D might be TRBD1 (5 bases). The CDR3 totals 12 residues. With 0 bases removed from V and 6 bases from J, the gap between germline ends came to 8 bases. The germline CDR1 and CDR2 sequences are GTSNPN and SVGIG (reference sequence). In DNA, the CDR3 is TGTGCCTGGAGTGTACAGGCTAAGACCCAGTACTTC. It is translated as CAWSVQAKTQYF.

J is TRBJ1-6 and V is TRBV5-6; D ambiguous. The V and J ends lost 4 bases and 6 bases respectively, with 14 bases between them. Germline CDR1 reads SGHDT; CDR2 reads YYEEEE. The length of the CDR3 is 15 residues. CDR3 residues: CASSNDALSNSPLHF. The CDR3 DNA is TGTGCCAGCAGCAACGACGCGTTATCTAATTCACCCCTCCACTTT. Full variable domain (rest looked up from reference TRBV5-6 and TRBJ1-6): DAGVTQSPTHLIKTRGQQVTLRCSPKSGHDTVSWYQQALGQGPQFIFQYYEEEERQRGNFPDRFSGHQFPNYSSELNVNALLLGDSALYLCASSNDALSNSPLHFGNGTRLTVT.

This rearrangement joins TRBV2 to TRBJ1-6, with D hard to call. Trimming shortened V by 8 bases and J by 16 bases, and 12 bases separated the two germline ends. The CDR3 runs to 10 residues. In germline, CDR1 is SNHLY, CDR2 FYNNEI. Here the CDR3 DNA reads TGTGCCAGCCGGACGAAATTGCTCCACTTT. Its translation: CASRTKLLHF.

This clonotype came up once. The CDR3 spells CASSRQGGSYEQYF. The CDR3 region has the DNA TGTGCCAGCAGTCGACAGGGAGGGTCCTACGAGCAGTACTTC. V and J are TRBV14 and TRBJ2-7; D is perhaps TRBD1 or TRBD2 (7 bases each). Looked up from germline, CDR1 is SGHDN and CDR2 is FVKESK. V dropped 6 bases and J dropped 1 base, with 13 bases sitting between them. CDR3 size: 14 residues.

The genes are TRBV20-1 and TRBJ1-6, with TRBD1 as a possible D gene (6 bases). The CDR3 is made up of 14 amino acids. Trimming removed 4 bases from V and 7 bases from J, with 14 bases in between. Germline loops: CDR1 DFQATT, CDR2 SNEGSKA (reference sequence). In nucleotides, the CDR3 is TGCAGTGCTAAGGGGACACAGGCAAATTCACCCCTCCACTTT. It specifies CSAKGTQANSPLHF.

This chain uses TRBV12-3 or TRBV12-4 with TRBJ2-5; 7 bases align to TRBD1. Germline trimming cut 6 bases from V and 7 bases from J; bases unmatched to any gene: 11. This CDR3 contains 14 residues. Written as DNA, the CDR3 is TGTGCCAGCAGGCCGGGACAGCTCCTCGGGACCCAGTACTTC. Its translation is CASRPGQLLGTQYF.

The V gene is TRBV20-1, the J gene TRBJ1-5; TRBD1 is a possible D gene (6 bases). Trimming pared 6 bases from V and 1 base from J, leaving 16 bases between. Germline assignment: CDR1 DFQATT and CDR2 SNEGSKA (reference sequence). This CDR3 has 15 amino acids. The CDR3 coding sequence is TGCAGTGCAGGTAGGGGGATCAGCAGCAATCAGCCCCAGCATTTT. It translates to CSAGRGISSNQPQHF.